Shown below are 15 T cell receptor beta chains from a single sample sequenced in a study of T cells in localized non-small cell lung cancer. Some clones are missing from TCRdb's copy, which holds only in-frame ones; the method was immunoSEQ multiplex PCR. The sample holds approximately 22,000 clones, roughly 89% seen once. The sequencing here drew on peripheral blood, taken before any cancer treatment. Source of these receptors: a male donor aged 60 or over with stage I squamous cell lung carcinoma.

The V call is TRBV28, the J call TRBJ1-1; TRBD1 is a possible D gene (6 bases). The V gene's germline CDR1 is MDHEN and CDR2 SYDVKM. CDR3 size: 16 residues. The germline V and J ends were trimmed by 8 bases and 1 base, with 20 bases remaining between them. CDR3 amino acids: CASVPRGAAWNTEAFF. CDR3 sequence (DNA): TGTGCCAGCGTCCCGCGGGGGGCGGCCTGGAACACTGAAGCTTTCTTT.

This clone was detected only once. The V and J genes are TRBV6-6 and TRBJ1-3; no definite D call. There are 15 residues in the CDR3. Trimming shortened V by 5 bases and J by 0 bases, and 11 bases separated the two germline ends. CDR1 and CDR2 from the germline V gene are MNHNY and SVGAGI (reference sequence). The DNA for the CDR3 is TGTGCCAGCAGTCCCGACACAGCCTCTGGAAACACCATATATTTT. This gives the protein CASSPDTASGNTIYF.

The chain combines TRBV6-5 with TRBJ1-1; 8 bases are a match to TRBD1. The V and J ends lost 4 bases and 3 bases, in that order; junction bases with no gene match: 7. CDR1 and CDR2 (germline): MNHEY, SVGAGI. This CDR3 has 15 residues. CDR3 DNA: TGTGCCAGCAGTTCAGACTACAGGGGGGACACTGAAGCTTTCTTT. Its translation is CASSSDYRGDTEAFF.

V gene TRBV6-6 combines with J gene TRBJ1-2; 7 bases fit TRBD1. The germline CDR1 and CDR2 sequences are MNHNY and SVGAGI (reference sequence). J was trimmed by 11 bases and V by 8 bases; bases with no gene match: 8. The CDR3 runs 11 residues. CDR3 DNA sequence: TGTGCCAGCGGGAGACAGGGTGTATACACCTTC. Amino acids: CASGRQGVYTF.

This clone was counted a single time. This sequence joins TRBV6-6 and TRBJ2-7; 7 bases are a match to TRBD1. The CDR3 covers 15 residues. With 4 bases clipped from V and 2 bases from J, the junction kept 8 bases outside the gene matches. Germline lookup yields CDR1 MNHNY and CDR2 SVGAGI (reference sequence). The CDR3 sequence is CASSFDRVGAYEQYF. The CDR3, as DNA: TGTGCCAGCAGTTTCGACAGGGTGGGAGCCTACGAGCAGTACTTC.

V gene TRBV6-4 combines with J gene TRBJ1-1, with a possible D match to TRBD1 (6 bases). The germline gives CDR1 MRHNA, CDR2 SNTAGT. The CDR3 is 13 residues long. The V and J ends lost 5 bases and 1 base respectively, with 8 bases between them. Written as DNA, the CDR3 is TGTGCCAGCAGTTTACAGGGGAACACTGAAGCTTTCTTT. As protein: CASSLQGNTEAFF.

The V call is TRBV19, the J call TRBJ1-1; D is perhaps TRBD1 (6 bases). V gave up 7 bases and J gave up 1 base, with 13 bases separating them. CDR3 length: 14 residues. Germline CDR1 reads LNHDA; CDR2 reads SQIVND (reference sequence). DNA of the CDR3: TGTGCCAGTACCCCGGGACAACCGAACACTGAAGCTTTCTTT. Translating it yields CASTPGQPNTEAFF. Complete variable domain (other parts from reference TRBV19 and TRBJ1-1): DGGITQSPKYLFRKEGQNVTLSCEQNLNHDAMYWYRQDPGQGLRLIYYSQIVNDFQKGDIAEGYSVSREKKESFPLTVTSAQKNPTAFYLCASTPGQPNTEAFFGQGTRLTVV.

This chain joins TRBV4-2 and TRBJ1-2; D is possibly TRBD1 (5 bases). In germline, CDR1 is LGHNA, CDR2 YNFKEQ. The CDR3 extends over 16 amino acids. V lost 2 bases and J lost 3, with 16 bases in between. CDR3 region: CASSQHEDRGDYGYTF. In nucleotides, the CDR3 is TGTGCCAGCAGCCAACACGAGGATCGGGGGGACTATGGCTACACCTTC.

V is TRBV19 and J is TRBJ1-4; TRBD1 agrees at 11 bases. Germline CDR1 and CDR2: LNHDA and SQIVND (reference sequence). The length of the CDR3 is 18 residues. J lost 3 bases, V lost 7 bases, and 13 bases had no gene match. The CDR3 region has the DNA TGTGCCAGTAATCCCCGGGGACAGGGGGATAGTGCTAATGAAAAACTGTTTTTT. It encodes CASNPRGQGDSANEKLFF.

This clone came up once. The rearrangement joins TRBV27 to TRBJ2-1, with TRBD2 identical over 10 bases. J was trimmed by 4 bases and V by 5 bases; bases with no gene match: 29. The CDR3 length is 23 residues. The germline V gene has CDR1 MNHEY and CDR2 SMNVEV (reference sequence). Here the CDR3 DNA reads TGTGCCAGCAGTAACCGCCAGCGCTCAACCACTAGCGGGGTAACCCTCACATACAATGAGCAGTTCTTC. Its translation is CASSNRQRSTTSGVTLTYNEQFF.

The CDR3 loop is CASSGSGTGGGGYTF. CDR3 sequence (DNA): TGTGCCAGCAGTGGGTCCGGGACAGGGGGCGGTGGCTACACCTTC. The rearrangement uses TRBV2 and TRBJ1-2; 12 bases line up with TRBD1. The germline V gene has CDR1 SNHLY and CDR2 FYNNEI. With V trimmed by 4 bases and J by 7 bases, 7 bases remained unmatched. This CDR3 region has 15 residues.

The chain uses TRBV19 and TRBJ1-6, with a possible D match to TRBD1 (6 bases). The germline V gene has CDR1 LNHDA and CDR2 SQIVND (reference sequence). This CDR3 has 16 residues. Trimming cost V 5 bases and J 4 bases, with 15 bases left between them. In DNA, the CDR3 is TGTGCCAGTAGTGGGACACAAAGCTTTTATAATTCACCCCTCCACTTT. This sequence encodes CASSGTQSFYNSPLHF.

This chain links TRBV14 with TRBJ2-2; 8 bases are shared with TRBD1. This CDR3 spans 16 amino acids. V shed 0 bases, J shed 7 bases, and the junction held 7 bases outside the gene matches. CDR1 and CDR2 (germline): SGHDN, FVKESK. CDR3 amino acids: CASSQEGRGRFGELFF. The CDR3 bases are TGTGCCAGCAGCCAAGAAGGCAGGGGGCGATTCGGGGAGCTGTTTTTT.

The CDR3 region is CAISADRGDTEAFF. DNA for the CDR3: TGTGCCATCAGTGCCGACAGGGGGGACACTGAAGCTTTCTTT. This chain uses TRBV10-3 with TRBJ1-1; 9 nucleotides agree with TRBD1. Germline loops: CDR1 ENHRY, CDR2 SYGVKD. The CDR3 sequence is 14 residues long. V lost 4 bases and J lost 3; bases outside the gene matches: 3.

The V call is TRBV2, the J call TRBJ2-1; D gene uncertain. Germline-derived CDR1 and CDR2 are SNHLY and FYNNEI. Trimming removed 0 bases from V and 5 bases from J, with 8 bases in between. The CDR3 covers 14 residues. For the CDR3, the DNA is TGTGCCAGCAGTGAAGCAAGGACCCACAATGAGCAGTTCTTC. Encoded protein: CASSEARTHNEQFF.